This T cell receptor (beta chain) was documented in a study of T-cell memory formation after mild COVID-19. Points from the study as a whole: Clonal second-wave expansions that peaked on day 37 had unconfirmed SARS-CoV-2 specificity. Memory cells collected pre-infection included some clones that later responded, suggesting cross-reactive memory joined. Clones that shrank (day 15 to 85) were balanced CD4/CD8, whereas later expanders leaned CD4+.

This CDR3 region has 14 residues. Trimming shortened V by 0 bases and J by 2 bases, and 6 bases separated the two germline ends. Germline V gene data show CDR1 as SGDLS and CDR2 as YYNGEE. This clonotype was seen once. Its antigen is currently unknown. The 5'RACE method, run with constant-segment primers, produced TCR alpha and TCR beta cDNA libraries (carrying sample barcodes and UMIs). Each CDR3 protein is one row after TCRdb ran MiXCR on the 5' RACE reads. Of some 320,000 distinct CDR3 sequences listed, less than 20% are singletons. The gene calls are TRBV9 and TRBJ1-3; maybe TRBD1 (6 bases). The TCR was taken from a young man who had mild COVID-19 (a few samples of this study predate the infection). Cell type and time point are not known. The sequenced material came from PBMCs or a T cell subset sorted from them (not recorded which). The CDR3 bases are TGTGCCAGCAGCGTAGCAGGGGCTGGAAACACCATATATTTT. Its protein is CASSVAGAGNTIYF.